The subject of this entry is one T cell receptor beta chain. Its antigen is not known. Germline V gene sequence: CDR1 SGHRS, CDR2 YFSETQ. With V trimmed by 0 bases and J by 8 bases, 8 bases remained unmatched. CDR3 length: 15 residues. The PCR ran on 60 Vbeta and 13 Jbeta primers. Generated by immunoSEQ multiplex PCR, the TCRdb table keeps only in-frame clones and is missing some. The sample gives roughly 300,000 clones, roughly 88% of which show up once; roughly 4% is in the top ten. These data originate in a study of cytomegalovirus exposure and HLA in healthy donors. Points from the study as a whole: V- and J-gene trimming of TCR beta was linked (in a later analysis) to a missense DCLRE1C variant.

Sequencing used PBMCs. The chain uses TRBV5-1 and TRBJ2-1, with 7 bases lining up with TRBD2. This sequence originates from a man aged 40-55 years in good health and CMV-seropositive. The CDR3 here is CASSLEGLGSHEQFF. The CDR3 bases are TGCGCCAGCAGCTTGGAAGGACTAGGGTCCCATGAGCAGTTCTTC.